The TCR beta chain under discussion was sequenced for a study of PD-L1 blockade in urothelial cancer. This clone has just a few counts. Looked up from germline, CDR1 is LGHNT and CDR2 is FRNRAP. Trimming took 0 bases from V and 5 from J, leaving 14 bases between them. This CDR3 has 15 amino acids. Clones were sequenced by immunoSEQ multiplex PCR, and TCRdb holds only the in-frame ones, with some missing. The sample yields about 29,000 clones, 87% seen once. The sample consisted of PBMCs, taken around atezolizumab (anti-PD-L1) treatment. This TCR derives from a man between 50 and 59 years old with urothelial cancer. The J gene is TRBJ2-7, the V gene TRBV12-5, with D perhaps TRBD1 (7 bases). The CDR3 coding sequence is TGTGCTAGTGGTTTGGTAGGCGGGACAGTCGACGAGCAGTACTTC. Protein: CASGLVGGTVDEQYF.